One sample yielded the 15 T cell receptor beta chains listed below, sequenced in a study of blood T cell repertoires in acute mononucleosis. Using immunoSEQ multiplex PCR, the repertoire was profiled, and TCRdb retains in-frame clones only, with some absent. The repertoire includes 1,500 to 2,000 clones, 20% to 25% of them detected once, and 25% to 30% sits in the top ten. Time point in this sample: convalescence about 6 months (5-8 months) after acute presentation (visit 7). The sequencing used EBV YVL epitope tetramer+ CD8+ T cells sorted from PBMCs, collected during convalescence from infectious mononucleosis. Documented subset: CD8 T cells binding a tetramer with EBV BRLF1 109-117 peptide (YVL-BR). The receptors here all came from a woman aged 18-35 years with infectious mononucleosis caused by EBV.

Notes on this clone: A far larger clone lies a single base away; this is likely a read error. This CDR3 is also generated by other DNA sequences in the sample. The rearrangement links TRBV27 to TRBJ1-1; 8 bases line up with TRBD1. This CDR3 is 13 amino acids long. Germline V gene sequence: CDR1 MNHEY, CDR2 SMNVEV (reference sequence). The CDR3, as DNA: TGTGCCAGCAGTTCCGCAGGGGGCACTGAAGCCTTCTTT. Its protein is CASSSAGGTEAFF.

A remark on this clone: This is likely an artifact of a read error, given a far larger clone one base away. The chain has TRBV27 and TRBJ2-7, with D perhaps TRBD2 (5 bases). Per germline, CDR1 MNHEY and CDR2 SMNVEV (reference sequence). The CDR3 consists of 16 residues. With 6 bases removed from V and 0 bases from J, the gap between germline ends came to 18 bases. In DNA, the CDR3 is TGTGCCAGCAGCTTAGATTGGAGGATTTGCTCCTACGAGCAGTACTTC. It specifies CASSLDWRICSYEQYF.

This clone was observed a handful of times. V usage is TRBV27 and J usage is TRBJ2-3; tentatively, D is TRBD2 (6 bases). This CDR3 is built from 14 residues. CDR1 is MNHEY and CDR2 is SMNVEV in the germline V gene (reference sequence). Deletions cut 6 bases from V and 0 bases from J, with 10 bases between. The CDR3 DNA sequence: TGTGCCAGCAGCCCAGGGACTAGCACAGATACGCAGTATTTT. The encoded protein is CASSPGTSTDTQYF.

On this clone itself: Relative to the germline gene, one junction end is altered; a read error may explain this. The identical CDR3 is also encoded by other nucleotide sequences in the sample. The gene calls are TRBV27 and TRBJ1-1; TRBD1 matches at 11 bases. The CDR3 length is 16 residues. The germline V gene encodes CDR1 MNHEY and CDR2 SMNVEV (reference sequence). The CDR3 sequence is CASSLRTGGAFTEAFF. CDR3 coding DNA: TGCGCCAGCAGCCTTCGGACAGGGGGCGCGTTTACTGAAGCTTTCTTT.

This clone was found many times. Since a far larger clone is one base different, this is likely a read error. The chain has TRBV4-3 and TRBJ2-7; 8 bases are a match to TRBD1. V trimming: 2 bases; J trimming: 5 bases; junction bases outside the gene matches: 8. CDR1 and CDR2 (germline): LGHNA, YSLEER. The CDR3 covers 15 residues. CDR3 sequence: CASSQTPTGADEQYF. CDR3 nucleotide sequence: TGCGCCAGCAGCCAAACCCCGACAGGGGCGGACGAGCAGTACTTC.

This clone was detected only a few times. With only one base between it and a far larger clone, this is likely a read error. This rearrangement joins TRBV14 to TRBJ2-3; D remains unclear. V was cut by 1 base and J by 7 bases, with 18 bases left in between. CDR1 and CDR2 from the germline V gene are SGHDN and FVKESK. The CDR3 contains 16 residues. CDR3 in amino acids: CASSQGWFPRAYTQYF. CDR3 nucleotides: TGTGCCAGCAGCCAAGGGTGGTTTCCTCGCGCATATACGCAGTATTTT.

In its sample, this clone was seen many times. CDR3 region: CASSLRTPSTDTQYF. The CDR3 region has the DNA TGTGCCAGCAGTCTCAGAACACCTAGCACAGATACGCAGTATTTT. This chain connects TRBV14 to TRBJ2-3; D is unresolved. V dropped 6 bases and J dropped 0 bases, with 13 bases sitting between them. The germline CDR1 and CDR2 sequences are SGHDN and FVKESK. The CDR3 is made up of 15 amino acids.

In the case of this clone: A far larger clone differs by one base, so this is likely a read error. As DNA, the CDR3 is TGTGCCAGCAGCTTCCCTAGCGGGGATGAGCAGTTCTTC. Translating it yields CASSFPSGDEQFF. This sequence joins TRBV11-2 and TRBJ2-1; 9 bases line up with TRBD2. The CDR3 is 13 residues long. Germline values: CDR1 SGHAT, CDR2 FQNNGV. J lost 8 bases, V lost 3 bases, and 2 bases had no gene match.

Many counts were recorded for this clone. A read error may be the cause here, since a much bigger clone is one base away. The sample holds other DNA sequences that translate to the same CDR3. This chain joins TRBV5-1 and TRBJ2-7; TRBD1 is a possible D gene (6 bases). The germline CDR1 and CDR2 sequences are SGHRS and YFSETQ. Trimming removed 4 bases at V and 4 bases at J, with 18 bases between. The CDR3 runs to 15 residues. The CDR3 loop is CASSQEGQLSYEQYF. The CDR3 DNA is TGCGCCAGCAGCCAAGAAGGACAGCTCTCGTACGAGCAGTACTTC.

Within the sample, this clone is medium-sized. This chain connects TRBV7-3 to TRBJ2-1, with TRBD1 matching 8 bases. The V segment lost 5 bases and the J segment 6 bases; nucleotides outside the gene matches: 9. Germline CDR1 SGHTA, CDR2 FQGTGA. This CDR3 contains 15 residues. The CDR3 loop reads CASSQTPTGVNEQFF. CDR3 DNA: TGTGCCAGCAGCCAAACCCCGACAGGGGTCAATGAGCAGTTCTTC.

With regard to this clone: This could be a read error, since a much larger clone is one nucleotide away. The chain is built from TRBV11-3 and TRBJ2-1, with 8 bases fitting TRBD1. Germline CDR1 SGHNT, CDR2 YENEEA. With 5 bases clipped from V and 6 bases from J, the junction kept 9 bases outside the gene matches. The CDR3 is 15 amino acids. CDR3 sequence reads: CASSPDPTGVNEQFF. The CDR3 coding sequence is TGTGCCAGCAGCCCCGACCCGACAGGGGTCAATGAGCAGTTCTTC.

Only a few counts were recorded for this clone. CDR3 region: CASGLVIIAGETQYF. Written as DNA, the CDR3 is TGTGCTAGTGGTTTGGTAATTATTGCTGGAGAGACCCAGTACTTC. The chain is built from TRBV12-5 and TRBJ2-5; D unclear. V was shortened by 0 bases and J by 4 bases, with 12 bases between the two germline ends. Looked up from germline, CDR1 is LGHNT and CDR2 is FRNRAP. The CDR3 is made up of 15 amino acids.

This chain joins TRBV28 and TRBJ1-2, with TRBD1 identical over 7 bases. This CDR3 has 13 residues. The trim removed 10 bases at V and 6 bases at J, leaving 11 bases unmatched. CDR1 is MDHEN and CDR2 is SYDVKM in the germline V gene. CDR3 sequence reads: CATLGLGQDGYTF. As DNA, the CDR3 is TGTGCCACCCTAGGTTTAGGACAGGATGGCTACACCTTC.

On this clone: A far larger clone is one nucleotide away, so this likely arose from a read error. V gene TRBV12-5 combines with J gene TRBJ2-5; no clear D gene. Germline lookup yields CDR1 LGHNT and CDR2 FRNRAP. This CDR3 has 15 amino acids. The CDR3 DNA is TGTGCTAGTGGTTTGGTAATTAGGGCTGGAGAGAGCCAGTACTTC. As protein: CASGLVIRAGESQYF.

To note about this clone: It differs at one base from a far larger clone, so likely a read error. Other nucleotide sequences in the sample specify the same CDR3. CDR3 nucleotides: TGTGCCAGCAGCTTCCCTAGCGGGAACGAGCAGTTCTTC. This sequence encodes CASSFPSGNEQFF. The chain combines TRBV28 with TRBJ2-1, with TRBD2 matching 9 bases. Germline V gene data show CDR1 as MDHEN and CDR2 as SYDVKM. CDR3 length: 13 residues. V was clipped by 6 bases and J by 10 bases; unmatched bases: 7.